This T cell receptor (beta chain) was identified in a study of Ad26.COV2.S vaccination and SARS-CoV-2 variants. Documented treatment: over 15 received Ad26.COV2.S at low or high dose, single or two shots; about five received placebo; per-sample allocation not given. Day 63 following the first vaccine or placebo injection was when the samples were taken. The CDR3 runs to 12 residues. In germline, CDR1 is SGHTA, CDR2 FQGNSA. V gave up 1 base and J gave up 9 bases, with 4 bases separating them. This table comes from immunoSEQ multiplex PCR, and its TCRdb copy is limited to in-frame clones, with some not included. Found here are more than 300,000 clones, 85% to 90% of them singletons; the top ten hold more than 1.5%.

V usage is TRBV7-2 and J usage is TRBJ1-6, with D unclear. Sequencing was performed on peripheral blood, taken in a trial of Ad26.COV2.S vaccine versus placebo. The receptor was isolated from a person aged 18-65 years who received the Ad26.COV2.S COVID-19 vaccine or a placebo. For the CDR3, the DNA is TGTGCCAGCAGCTTAGTTCGTTCACCCCTCCACTTT. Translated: CASSLVRSPLHF.